This T cell receptor beta chain was profiled in a study of beta chain features in type 1 diabetes listed by TCRdb under 2018. Turning to the overall study: No differences in mean age, gender distribution, total cell number or subset yield were found between patients and healthy donors. The study compared TCRB repertoires of sorted circulating CD4+ T cell subsets between recently diagnosed type 1 diabetes patients and matched healthy donors. Regulatory and stem cell-like memory subsets were isolated from only 8 patients and about 8 healthy donors, whereas naive and central memory subsets came from all 28 donors. A total of about 100 million sorted cells were examined across all samples, and RNA yield correlated strongly with the number of cells per subset.

A single peripheral blood draw of 90 to 150 mL on average was collected from each donor into heparinised tubes. A BD FACSAria II was used to sort naive, central memory, regulatory and stem cell-like memory CD4+ T cells with a panel that included CD45RO, CCR7, CD25, CD127, CD95 and CD27. All sorted populations exceeded 95% purity. PBMCs were isolated right away by Lymphoprep density gradient centrifugation and were stained directly, without culture. So that batch effects would be minimized, each experiment stained and sorted samples in pairs, pairing one healthy donor with one patient. Overall study outcomes, separate from this receptor: Type 1 diabetes patients showed a moderate but significant shortening of TCRB CDR3 length in all four CD4+ subsets. PCR might favor shorter templates, but patient and control samples were amplified and corrected together, so any skew would affect both groups equally. Naive, central memory and regulatory TCRB repertoires appeared to be more similar among patients than among healthy donors. Fewer insertions and more nucleotide deletions at VDJ recombination sites were observed in patients with type 1 diabetes, implying thymic rearrangement abnormalities. Because small numbers of individuals were included in the HLA sub-analyses, any influence of HLA type on TCRB rearrangement was left unresolved. Because cDNA was sequenced instead of genomic DNA, activated cells with high expression could be over-represented, although the groups did not differ in activation or CD3 levels.

The High Capacity cDNA Reverse Transcription Kit was used to reverse transcribe all of the isolated RNA, meaning that expressed TCRB transcripts were what got sequenced. Deep immunoSEQ sequencing was performed on naive, central memory and regulatory T cell samples, with an average of approximately 3.9 million total reads per sample. Sorted cells were lysed in RLT buffer, and RNA was extracted using DNase-treated RNeasy Micro or Mini kits according to cell number. Each cell subset was processed separately to prevent cross-contamination, with patient and healthy donor samples processed together. TCRB sequences were amplified from cDNA with the immunoSEQ multiplex PCR, producing 87-bp fragments spanning the CDR3 region. Sequencing of the amplicons was done on the Illumina HiSeq platform. As for how the authors treated the data: PCR bias was computationally corrected using synthetic template baselines, reads within Hamming distance 2 were collapsed, and singletons that could not be merged were discarded. Reads were aligned against IMGT so that V, D and J genes, CDR3 length and insertions or deletions at six rearrangement sites could be assigned. Within each subset, clonotype counts were normalized to the number of sorted cells before true diversity and Gini coefficients were calculated with the tcR R package. Repertoire sharing was quantified using the overlap coefficient calculated on TCRB nucleotide sequences. Out-of-frame TCRB sequences from naive cells were analyzed as a proxy for the pre-selection repertoire. Drawn from immuneACCESS, this table holds only the in-frame rearrangements with V and J called that TCRdb kept. Clones are partly lost; checked studies trace under half to an unresolved V gene and leave the rest unexplained. V and J calls and clone size are copied from that table; D and trimming were computed from the DNA. The sample records approximately 380,000 clones, about 15% of which are singletons. The ten largest clones capture approximately 0.019% of the sample.

CDR1 and CDR2 were assigned from the germline V gene as MNHEY and SVGAGI. Counted from cysteine to phenylalanine, this CDR3 has 15 amino acids. Left in the record is the CDR3 DNA by itself, 45 bases read in frame from the first base. Trimming removed 2 bases from V and 3 bases from J, leaving 11 bases between the germline ends. In regard to this clone: The antigen this receptor binds is unknown. Per-base qualities were not stored, and no clone one base away is much larger.

The sequencing input was naive CD4+ T cells from blood. The cell subset or site label corresponds to: true naive CD4+ T cells. The sequence joins TRBV6-5 to TRBJ2-1, with TRBD2 as a weak D call on 7 bases. This sequence originates from a woman between 18 and 29 years old in good health. Read as DNA, the sequence is TGTGCCAGCAGTTACGGGGGGGCGCGCTACAATGAGCAGTTCTTC. This gives the protein CASSYGGARYNEQFF.